These T cell receptor beta chains were read from a single sample in a study of T cells in Graves' hyperthyroidism and ophthalmopathy. TCRdb fed the multiplex PCR reads into MiXCR, producing one record per CDR3 protein. The data hold some 770,000 distinct CDR3 sequences, with 16% observed a single time. The specimen was blood. These receptors were obtained from a man aged 18 to 29 with Graves' hyperthyroidism. CDR3s include the opening cysteine and the closing phenylalanine or tryptophan. Each record gives: J gene, V gene, D gene, clone size, CDR3 protein. A D gene is named only where the DNA matches it firmly. The size field is filled for only some rows; it gives once, few, many or a size class.

TRBJ2-1 TRBV19 TRBD2 few CASTLRTSGSYNEQFF
TRBJ1-1 TRBV28 - many CASSKGTEAFF
TRBJ1-6 TRBV7-6 - - CASSLYGQNNSPLHF
TRBJ1-1 TRBV6-1 TRBD1 - CASHDRGPTEAFF
TRBJ1-2 TRBV6-2/TRBV6-3 - many CASSYPRYYGYTF
TRBJ2-7 TRBV27 - - CASSPLPGSRSYEQYF
TRBJ2-6 TRBV6-2/TRBV6-3 - few CASSYAGANVLTF
TRBJ2-3 TRBV12-3/TRBV12-4 TRBD2 - CASSLVAGGRRDTQYF
TRBJ2-7 TRBV20-1 TRBD2 many CSATSGGSSYEQYF
TRBJ2-3 TRBV12-3/TRBV12-4 TRBD2 many CASSPTSGTTDTQYF
TRBJ1-5 TRBV6-1 - few CAVAWALNQPQHF
TRBJ2-7 TRBV13 TRBD2 few CASSFAGTSSHEQYF
TRBJ2-1 TRBV27 - few CASSALARPYNEQFF
TRBJ2-2 TRBV12-3/TRBV12-4 TRBD2 - CASTGGRVRNTGELFF
TRBJ2-5 TRBV11-2 - many CASSLVTGETQYF
TRBJ2-7 TRBV10-3 TRBD1 few CAISVQGAAYEQYF
TRBJ2-1 TRBV5-8 TRBD2 many CASSLGLAGTNEQFF
TRBJ1-4 TRBV4-1 - - CASSQGLGADNEKLFF
TRBJ1-4 TRBV20-1 - few CSARGRNRTSTNEKLFF
TRBJ1-2 TRBV6-2/TRBV6-3 - - CAISQEGLTDNYGYTF
TRBJ1-5 TRBV28 - many CASTLGRRGGQPQHF
TRBJ2-7 TRBV4-1 TRBD2 few CASSQGRPTSGMVEQYF
TRBJ2-1 TRBV5-1 - few CASSPGAAGLNEQFF
TRBJ2-7 TRBV9 - - CASSVDPNYYEQYF
TRBJ1-1 TRBV20-1 TRBD1 many CSADRGVATEAFF
TRBJ2-1 TRBV4-1 TRBD2 - CASSQVVAGRRREQFF
TRBJ1-2 TRBV12-3/TRBV12-4 - few CASSISQGSARGYTF
TRBJ2-3 TRBV11-2 TRBD2 many CASSRRTSGTDTQYF
TRBJ2-3 TRBV2 TRBD2 many CASSILAGVTDTQYF
TRBJ2-5 TRBV6-2/TRBV6-3 - few CASTRSRETQYF
TRBJ2-2 TRBV12-3/TRBV12-4 - many CASSPPGGRNLAGELFF
TRBJ2-3 TRBV6-2/TRBV6-3 TRBD2 - CASSPTLAGVSDTQYF
TRBJ1-6 TRBV5-1 - - CASSLVGSYNSPLHF
TRBJ1-5 TRBV18 - - CASSPRAGDSNQPQHF
TRBJ2-5 TRBV28 TRBD2 few CASSFSLAGEETQYF
TRBJ2-1 TRBV2 - many CASSEARASNEQFF
TRBJ2-3 TRBV7-9 - many CASSLSQGSTDTQYF
TRBJ2-1 TRBV30 TRBD2 many CAWSSSGRTYNEQFF
TRBJ2-5 TRBV20-1 - - CSARDLPRGETQYF
TRBJ2-5 TRBV18 TRBD2 many CASSPGISGSRETQYF
TRBJ2-7 TRBV20-1 TRBD2 many CSAMGVAGNSYEQYF
TRBJ2-7 TRBV5-1 - - CASSQQGLGREQYF
TRBJ2-7 TRBV11-3 - - CASSLDPTSYEQYF
TRBJ2-1 TRBV5-1 TRBD2 few CASRHTALAGSNEQFF
TRBJ2-1 TRBV5-4 - few CASSRQASNEQFF
TRBJ2-3 TRBV7-9 - - CASTPRPATSTDTQYF
TRBJ2-3 TRBV29-1 - - CSVEGTRSGRATDTQYF
TRBJ1-2 TRBV5-5 - - CASSLVPGNYGYTF
TRBJ2-7 TRBV7-9 TRBD1 many CASSLGTGWNEQYF
TRBJ1-4 TRBV2 - few CASSEGVANEKLFF
TRBJ1-2 TRBV9 TRBD1 few CASSPSYGTGRNYGYTF
TRBJ1-1 TRBV2 - many CASSERETATEAFF
TRBJ2-3 TRBV24-1 TRBD2 few CATSLGGSSTDTQYF
TRBJ2-1 TRBV19 - few CASSLYDGGPNEQFF
TRBJ1-1 TRBV18 - many CASSPGLGNTEAFF
TRBJ2-6 TRBV5-8 TRBD2 - CASSPPTPTSGSGANVLTF
TRBJ2-5 TRBV20-1 - many CSAPPSGETQYF
TRBJ2-3 TRBV4-1 TRBD2 few CASSQHQYGTRRFTDTQYF
TRBJ2-3 TRBV24-1 TRBD2 - CATSDSPLLAGDADTQYF